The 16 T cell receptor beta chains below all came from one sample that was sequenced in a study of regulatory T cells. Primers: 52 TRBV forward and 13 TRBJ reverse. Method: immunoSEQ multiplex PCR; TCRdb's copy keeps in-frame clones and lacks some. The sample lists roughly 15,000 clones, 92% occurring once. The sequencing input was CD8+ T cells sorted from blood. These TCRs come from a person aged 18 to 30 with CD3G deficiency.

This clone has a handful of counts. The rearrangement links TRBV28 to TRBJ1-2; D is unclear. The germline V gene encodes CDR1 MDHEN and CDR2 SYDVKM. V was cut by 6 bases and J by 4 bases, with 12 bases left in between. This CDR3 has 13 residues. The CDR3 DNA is TGTGCCAGCAGCCCAGACGGGATCTATGGCTACACCTTC. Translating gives CASSPDGIYGYTF.

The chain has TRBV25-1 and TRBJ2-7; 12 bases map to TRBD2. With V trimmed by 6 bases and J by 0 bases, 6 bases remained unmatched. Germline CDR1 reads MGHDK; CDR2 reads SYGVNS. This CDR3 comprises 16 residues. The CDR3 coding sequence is TGTGCCAGCAGGCGGACTAGCGGGGCTACCTCCTACGAGCAGTACTTC. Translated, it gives CASRRTSGATSYEQYF.

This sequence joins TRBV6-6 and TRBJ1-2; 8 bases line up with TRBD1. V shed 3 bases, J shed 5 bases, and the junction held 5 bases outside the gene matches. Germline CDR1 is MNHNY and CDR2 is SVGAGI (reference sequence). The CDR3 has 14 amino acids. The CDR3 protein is CASSYSDRDYGYTF. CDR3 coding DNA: TGTGCCAGCAGTTATTCGGACAGGGATTATGGCTACACCTTC.

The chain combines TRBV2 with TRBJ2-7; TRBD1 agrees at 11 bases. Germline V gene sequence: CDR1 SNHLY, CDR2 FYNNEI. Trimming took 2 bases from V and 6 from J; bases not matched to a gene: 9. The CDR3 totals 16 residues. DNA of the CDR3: TGTGCCAGCAGTGAAATGGGACAGGGGGTGAAAGGCGAGCAGTACTTC. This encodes CASSEMGQGVKGEQYF.

The CDR3 loop reads CASSFRLGEREHYNEQFF. For the CDR3, the DNA is TGTGCCAGCAGTTTTCGATTAGGTGAGCGGGAGCACTACAATGAGCAGTTCTTC. V and J are TRBV28 and TRBJ2-1, with TRBD2 matching over 8 bases. The V gene's germline CDR1 is MDHEN and CDR2 SYDVKM. The length of the CDR3 is 18 residues. The V segment lost 3 bases and the J segment 3 bases; nucleotides outside the gene matches: 13.

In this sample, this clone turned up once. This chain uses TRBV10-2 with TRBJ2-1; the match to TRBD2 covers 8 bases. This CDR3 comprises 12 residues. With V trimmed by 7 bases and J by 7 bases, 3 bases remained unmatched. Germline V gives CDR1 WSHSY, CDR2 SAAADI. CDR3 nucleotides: TGCGCCAGCAAACTAGCGGTAAATGAGCAGTTCTTC. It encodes CASKLAVNEQFF.

The DNA for the CDR3 is TGTGCCAGCAGCTTGGGGGGCTATGGCTACACCTTC. Protein: CASSLGGYGYTF. V and J are TRBV5-6 and TRBJ1-2; D ambiguous. The V and J ends lost 0 bases and 4 bases respectively, with 4 bases between them. Germline assignment: CDR1 SGHDT and CDR2 YYEEEE. The CDR3 consists of 12 residues.

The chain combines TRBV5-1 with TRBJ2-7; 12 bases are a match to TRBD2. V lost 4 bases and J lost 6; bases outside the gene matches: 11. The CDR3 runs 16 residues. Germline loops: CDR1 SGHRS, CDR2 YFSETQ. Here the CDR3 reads CASSISLGLAGSEQYF. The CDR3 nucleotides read TGCGCCAGCAGCATTTCCCTAGGACTAGCGGGAAGCGAGCAGTACTTC. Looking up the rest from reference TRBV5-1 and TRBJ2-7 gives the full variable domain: KAGVTQTPRYLIKTRGQQVTLSCSPISGHRSVSWYQQTPGQGLQFLFEYFSETQRNKGNFPGRFSGRQFSNSRSEMNVSTLELGDSALYLCASSISLGLAGSEQYFGPGTRLTVT.

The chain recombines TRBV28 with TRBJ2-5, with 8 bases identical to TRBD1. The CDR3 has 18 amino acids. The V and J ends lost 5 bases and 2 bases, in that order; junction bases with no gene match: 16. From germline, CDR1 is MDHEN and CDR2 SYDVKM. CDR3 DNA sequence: TGTGCCAGCAGTGGGGGACAGGACAGCGGACGGCCTCAAGAGACCCAGTACTTC. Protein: CASSGGQDSGRPQETQYF.

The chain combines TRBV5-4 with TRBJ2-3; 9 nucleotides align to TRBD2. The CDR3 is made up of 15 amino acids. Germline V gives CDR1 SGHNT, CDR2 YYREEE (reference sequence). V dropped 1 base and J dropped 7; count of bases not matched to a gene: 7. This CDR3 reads CASSLSSGTRYTQYF. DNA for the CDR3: TGTGCCAGCAGCTTGTCTAGCGGGACCCGGTATACGCAGTATTTT.

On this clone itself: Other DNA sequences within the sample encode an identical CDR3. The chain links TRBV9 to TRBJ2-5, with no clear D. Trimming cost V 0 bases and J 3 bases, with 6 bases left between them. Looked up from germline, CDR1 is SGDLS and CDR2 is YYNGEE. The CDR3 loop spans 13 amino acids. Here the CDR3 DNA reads TGTGCCAGCAGCGTAGGAGGAAAAGAGACCCAGTACTTC. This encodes CASSVGGKETQYF.

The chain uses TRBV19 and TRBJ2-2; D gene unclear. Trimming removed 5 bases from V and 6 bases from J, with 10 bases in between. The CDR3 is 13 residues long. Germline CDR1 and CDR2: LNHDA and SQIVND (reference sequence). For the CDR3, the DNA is TGTGCCAGTAGTGCACTCCCAGCCGGGGAGCTGTTTTTT. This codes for CASSALPAGELFF. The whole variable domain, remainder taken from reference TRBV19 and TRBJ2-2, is DGGITQSPKYLFRKEGQNVTLSCEQNLNHDAMYWYRQDPGQGLRLIYYSQIVNDFQKGDIAEGYSVSREKKESFPLTVTSAQKNPTAFYLCASSALPAGELFFGEGSRLTVL.

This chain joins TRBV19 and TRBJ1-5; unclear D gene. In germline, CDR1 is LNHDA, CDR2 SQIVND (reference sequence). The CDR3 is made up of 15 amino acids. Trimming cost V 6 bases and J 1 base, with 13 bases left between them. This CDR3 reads CASSVDWTSNQPQHF. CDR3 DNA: TGTGCCAGTAGCGTGGACTGGACCAGCAATCAGCCCCAGCATTTT.

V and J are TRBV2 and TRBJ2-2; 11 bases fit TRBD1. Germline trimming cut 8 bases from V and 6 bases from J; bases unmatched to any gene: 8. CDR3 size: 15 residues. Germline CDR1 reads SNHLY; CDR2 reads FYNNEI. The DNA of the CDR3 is TGTGCCAGCCGACCGGGACAGGGGGAGGCCGGGGAGCTGTTTTTT. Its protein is CASRPGQGEAGELFF.

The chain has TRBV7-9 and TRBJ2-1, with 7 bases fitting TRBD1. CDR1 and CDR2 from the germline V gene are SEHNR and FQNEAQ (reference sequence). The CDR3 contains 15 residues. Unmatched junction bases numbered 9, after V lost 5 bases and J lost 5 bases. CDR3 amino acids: CASSHQGQPDNEQFF. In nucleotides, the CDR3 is TGTGCCAGCAGCCACCAGGGACAGCCCGACAATGAGCAGTTCTTC.

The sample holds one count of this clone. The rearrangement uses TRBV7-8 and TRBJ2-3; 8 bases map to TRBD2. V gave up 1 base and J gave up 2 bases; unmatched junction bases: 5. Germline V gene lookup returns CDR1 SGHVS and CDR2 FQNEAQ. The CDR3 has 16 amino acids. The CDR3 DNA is TGTGCCAGCAGCTTAGGTGCGCGGGAGGTCACAGATACGCAGTATTTT. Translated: CASSLGAREVTDTQYF.